This T cell receptor (beta chain) appears in the sequencing data of a study of regulatory T cells in long-lasting Graves disease. Study-wide results and caveats: Since the sample size was small, accuracy may have been reduced. There were preferences for TRBV28, TRBJ1-2 and TRBJ2-5 in persistent disease. Sharing of public clonotypes was greater in persistent patients (more than 2,500) than in new patients (fewer than 1,000).

Time point specified: persistent/refractory GD, antithyroid drugs over 5 years with positive TRAb. Making the TCR library involved RNA that had been extracted from PBMCs. Doctors identified Graves' disease using the American Thyroid Association guidelines. The V gene's germline CDR1 is MNHEY and CDR2 SVGEGT. The CDR3 spans 16 residues. CDR3 regions were amplified by Arm-PCR using iRepertoire HTBI primers to build TCR beta libraries. Each CDR3 protein is one row after TCRdb ran MiXCR on the multiplex PCR reads. Here the sample spans under 500,000 distinct CDR3 sequences, roughly 20% being singletons. Concerning this clonotype: No antigen is known for it. One junction end does not reproduce the germline sequence, and a read error may be involved.

The rearrangement links TRBV6-2 or TRBV6-3 to TRBJ2-4, with TRBD1 matching over 7 bases. This specimen consisted of peripheral blood mononuclear cells (PBMCs), obtained when the disease was refractory, from a patient treated with antithyroid drugs. The clonotype originates from a female donor with Graves disease. CDR3 residues: CASSYHQGEAKNIQHF. CDR3 DNA: TGTGCCAGCAGTTACCATCAGGGGGAAGCCAAAAACATTCAGCACTTC.